This T cell receptor (beta chain) appears in the sequencing data of a study of OX40 agonist ivuxolimab in advanced cancers. Regarding the study as a whole: Clonal expansion by week 6 occurred in CD4+ and CD8+ blood T cells (at 0.1 to 3.0 mg/kg).

Sequencing was performed with immunoSEQ multiplex PCR; in TCRdb, only in-frame clones are kept and a portion is missing. The sample lists 20,000 or so clones; around 89% were seen once. The germline V gene encodes CDR1 MNHNS and CDR2 SASEGT. J was trimmed by 2 bases and V by 8 bases; bases with no gene match: 7. The CDR3 length is 14 residues. Notes on this clone: Its specificity is unknown.

Material: CD4+ or CD8+ T cells sorted from blood, obtained in a trial of the OX40 agonist ivuxolimab. V is TRBV6-1 and J is TRBJ2-7, with 9 bases aligning to TRBD1. The source is an adult with an advanced solid tumor such as melanoma, head and neck, liver or kidney cancer. In nucleotides, the CDR3 is TGTGCCAGCGGGATCGGGACAGGGACCTACGAGCAGTACTTC. Translating gives CASGIGTGTYEQYF.